The 13 T cell receptor beta chains below all came from one sample that was sequenced in a study of blood T cell repertoires in COVID-19. The method was immunoSEQ multiplex PCR; TCRdb's version includes in-frame clones alone and lacks a portion of them. The repertoire consists of 100,000 to 150,000 clones, with roughly 85% occurring once and the leading ten covering about a quarter. The sample was peripheral blood. These receptors were collected from a woman older than 75 with acute or convalescent COVID-19.

This clone appeared once. V gene TRBV3-1 (or the pseudogene TRBV3-2) combines with J gene TRBJ2-5, with TRBD1 identical over 7 bases. The CDR3 totals 15 residues. Germline V gives CDR1 LGHDT, CDR2 YNNKEL (reference sequence). V gave up 4 bases and J gave up 2 bases; unmatched junction bases: 7. CDR3 nucleotide sequence: TGTGCCAGCAGCCCCTTTGGACAGGCTCAAGAGACCCAGTACTTC. Encoded protein: CASSPFGQAQETQYF.

This clone was observed a handful of times. The chain combines TRBV27 with TRBJ2-1; weak D call: TRBD1 (5 bases). The CDR3 length is 14 residues. V lost 5 bases and J lost 6, with 14 bases in between. Germline V lookup: CDR1 MNHEY, CDR2 SMNVEV (reference sequence). The CDR3: CASSDSSRANEQFF. In DNA, the CDR3 is TGTGCCAGCAGTGACTCAAGCAGGGCCAATGAGCAGTTCTTC.

The chain carries TRBV7-9 and TRBJ1-6, with 9 nucleotides matching TRBD1. This CDR3 region has 15 residues. The V and J ends lost 6 bases and 10 bases, in that order; junction bases with no gene match: 10. Germline V CDR1 and CDR2: SEHNR, FQNEAQ (reference sequence). The CDR3 loop reads CASSYVTGGLSPLHF. The CDR3 DNA sequence: TGTGCCAGCAGTTATGTAACAGGGGGCCTATCACCCCTCCACTTT.

This chain links TRBV24-1 with TRBJ2-3; D not resolved. The CDR3 runs to 15 residues. With 0 bases removed from V and 2 bases from J, the gap between germline ends came to 8 bases. Germline V gene sequence: CDR1 KGHDR, CDR2 SFDVKD. This chain's CDR3 is CATSDLQAVTDTQYF. CDR3 nucleotide sequence: TGTGCCACCAGTGATTTGCAAGCCGTCACAGATACGCAGTATTTT.

V is TRBV4-2 and J is TRBJ2-1, with 9 bases aligning to TRBD1. The CDR3 sequence is 13 residues long. V was pared by 7 bases and J by 8 bases, with 6 bases of the junction left unmatched. Germline V CDR1 and CDR2: LGHNA, YNFKEQ. In DNA, the CDR3 is TGTGCCAGCACCCTGGACAGGGGCGATGAGCAGTTCTTC. Protein: CASTLDRGDEQFF.

The CDR3 bases are TGTGCCAGCAGTAGAACAGGGGGATGGGACTATGGCTACACCTTC. It is translated as CASSRTGGWDYGYTF. The rearrangement links TRBV5-6 to TRBJ1-2; 8 nucleotides align to TRBD1. V lost 5 bases and J lost 3; bases outside the gene matches: 9. Germline loops: CDR1 SGHDT, CDR2 YYEEEE. The CDR3 is 15 amino acids.

The rearrangement uses TRBV7-9 and TRBJ1-6; D might be TRBD1 (6 bases). V was cut by 5 bases and J by 6 bases, with 11 bases left in between. The CDR3 is 14 amino acids. Germline-derived CDR1 and CDR2 are SEHNR and FQNEAQ (reference sequence). As DNA, the CDR3 is TGTGCCAGCAGCCTGGACAGTTCTAATTCACCCCTCCACTTT. Translation gives CASSLDSSNSPLHF.

The chain joins TRBV4-2 to TRBJ2-5, with a weak D call TRBD2 (5 bases). V was shortened by 3 bases and J by 1 base, with 9 bases between the two germline ends. The CDR3 is made up of 14 amino acids. CDR1 and CDR2 from the germline V gene are LGHNA and YNFKEQ. The CDR3 nucleotides read TGTGCCAGCAGCCAGCAACTAGTCCAAGAGACCCAGTACTTC. It yields the protein CASSQQLVQETQYF.

This clone has a handful of counts. The J gene is TRBJ1-2, the V gene TRBV7-9; 8 nucleotides agree with TRBD1. V shed 0 bases, J shed 7 bases, and the junction held 10 bases outside the gene matches. The length of the CDR3 is 16 residues. CDR1 is SEHNR and CDR2 is FQNEAQ in the germline V gene (reference sequence). The CDR3 DNA sequence: TGTGCCAGCAGCTTAGCGAATCCCCAGGGGGCGCGTGGCTACACCTTC. It translates to CASSLANPQGARGYTF. Using reference TRBV7-9 and TRBJ1-2 for the parts outside the CDR3, the full variable domain is DTGVSQNPRHKITKRGQNVTFRCDPISEHNRLYWYRQTLGQGPEFLTYFQNEAQLEKSRLLSDRFSAERPKGSFSTLEIQRTEQGDSAMYLCASSLANPQGARGYTFGSGTRLTVV.

This clone was detected only a few times. J is TRBJ1-2 and V is TRBV9; a possible D gene is TRBD1 (6 bases). V dropped 0 bases and J dropped 8 bases, with 14 bases sitting between them. Germline V gene lookup returns CDR1 SGDLS and CDR2 YYNGEE. This CDR3 region has 14 residues. CDR3 sequence: CASSVAVPGAGYTF. The CDR3 coding sequence is TGTGCCAGCAGCGTAGCTGTCCCAGGGGCGGGCTACACCTTC.

The chain uses TRBV5-4 and TRBJ1-1; D call uncertain. The CDR3 runs 15 residues. The V end was cut by 0 bases, the J end by 2 bases, with 11 bases between. CDR1 SGHNT and CDR2 YYREEE come from the germline V gene (reference sequence). DNA for the CDR3: TGTGCCAGCAGCTTGGCCGGAGGGTTTAACACTGAAGCTTTCTTT. Protein: CASSLAGGFNTEAFF.

The chain is built from TRBV28 and TRBJ1-2, with TRBD1 identical over 7 bases. V gave up 5 bases and J gave up 4 bases; unmatched junction bases: 16. Germline-derived CDR1 and CDR2 are MDHEN and SYDVKM. This CDR3 has 17 amino acids. The CDR3 here is CASSPQRGGRLGYGYTF. CDR3 DNA sequence: TGTGCCAGCAGTCCCCAAAGAGGGGGCCGACTTGGCTATGGCTACACCTTC.

This clone was picked up a small number of times. This chain's CDR3 is CASSGGQVEGELFF. For the CDR3, the DNA is TGCGCCAGCAGCGGAGGACAGGTTGAGGGGGAGCTGTTTTTT. V and J are TRBV5-1 and TRBJ2-2; the match to TRBD1 covers 7 bases. Trimming removed 4 bases from V and 8 bases from J; junction bases left unmatched: 8. This CDR3 spans 14 amino acids. The germline CDR1 and CDR2 sequences are SGHRS and YFSETQ.